The 3 T cell receptor beta chains below come from one sample, sequenced in a study of T cell clonotyping in hematopoietic cell transplantation. Using immunoSEQ multiplex PCR, the repertoire was profiled, and TCRdb retains in-frame clones only, with some absent. Of tens of thousands of clones in the sample, approximately 95% are singletons; the top ten hold 0.75% to 1%. Specimen: peripheral blood mononuclear cells. The receptor set was obtained from a man in his thirties or forties in good health. Some clones in this sample may be carry-over from other donors' samples.

The chain uses TRBV5-6 and TRBJ2-5; D unresolved. Trimming pared 2 bases from V and 4 bases from J, leaving 9 bases between. The V gene's germline CDR1 is SGHDT and CDR2 YYEEEE. The CDR3 totals 13 residues. CDR3 region: CASSFILVETQYF. The CDR3 DNA reads TGTGCCAGCAGCTTCATCCTCGTAGAGACCCAGTACTTC.

The chain joins TRBV5-1 to TRBJ2-5; D may be TRBD1 or TRBD2 (5 bases each). The CDR3 contains 13 residues. Germline V gene sequence: CDR1 SGHRS, CDR2 YFSETQ. Trimming pared 0 bases from V and 4 bases from J, leaving 7 bases between. CDR3 protein: CASSLAGRETQYF. The CDR3 bases are TGCGCCAGCAGCTTGGCAGGGAGAGAGACCCAGTACTTC.

This chain joins TRBV6-1 and TRBJ1-1; D gene unclear. The V end was cut by 5 bases, the J end by 8 bases, with 12 bases between. This CDR3 spans 12 amino acids. Germline V gene sequence: CDR1 MNHNS, CDR2 SASEGT. In DNA, the CDR3 is TGTGCCAGCAGTCAAATTTTCAGAGAAGCTTTCTTT. Its translation: CASSQIFREAFF.